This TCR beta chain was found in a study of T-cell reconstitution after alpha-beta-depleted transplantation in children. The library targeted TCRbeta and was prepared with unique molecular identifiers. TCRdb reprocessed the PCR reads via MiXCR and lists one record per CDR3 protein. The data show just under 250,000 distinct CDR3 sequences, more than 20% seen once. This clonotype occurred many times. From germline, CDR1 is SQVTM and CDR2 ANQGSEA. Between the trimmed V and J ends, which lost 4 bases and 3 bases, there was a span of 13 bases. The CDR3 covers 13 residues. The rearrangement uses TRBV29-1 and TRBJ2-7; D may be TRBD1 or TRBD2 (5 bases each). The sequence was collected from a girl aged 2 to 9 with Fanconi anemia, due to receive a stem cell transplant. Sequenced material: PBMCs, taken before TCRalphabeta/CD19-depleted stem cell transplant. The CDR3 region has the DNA TGCAGCGTTGTTTCAGGGAGCATCTACGAGCAGTACTTC. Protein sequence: CSVVSGSIYEQYF.